Presented here are 27 T cell receptor beta chains from one specimen sequenced in a study of T cell changes during pregnancy in multiple sclerosis. Measured with immunoSEQ multiplex PCR; TCRdb has only the in-frame clones, and not every one. The sample lists about 32,000 clones; roughly nine tenths were seen once. Sequences were derived from CD8+ T cells from peripheral blood mononuclear cells, sampled in the second trimester of pregnancy. The receptors derive from a female donor with multiple sclerosis, enrolled in a pregnancy study.

By share, this clone counts as medium-sized. Because it lacks the conserved phenylalanine or tryptophan at the end, this CDR3 is likely a read error. No DNA is shown, since the ends of the CDR3 on it are uncertain; the CDR3 is the one TCRdb lists. The V call is TRBV5-1, the J call TRBJ1-2. Including both end residues, the CDR3 is 8 amino acids long. Germline CDR1 reads SGHRS; CDR2 reads YFSETQ. The CDR3 loop reads CASSSRVS.

The V and J genes are TRBV11-2 and TRBJ2-5; 12 nucleotides match TRBD2. CDR3 length: 16 residues. The V and J ends lost 5 bases and 5 bases, in that order; junction bases with no gene match: 9. Germline CDR1 is SGHAT and CDR2 is FQNNGV. The CDR3 nucleotides read TGTGCCAGCAGCCTAAACCTAGCGGGGGGGATTGAGACCCAGTACTTC. Residues: CASSLNLAGGIETQYF.

The chain carries TRBV30 and TRBJ2-2; D is possibly TRBD2 (5 bases). Germline CDR1 reads GTSNPN; CDR2 reads SVGIG (reference sequence). CDR3 length equals 15 residues. Trimming pared 2 bases from V and 0 bases from J, leaving 10 bases between. CDR3 sequence: CAWSYRGANTGELFF. In DNA form, the CDR3 reads TGTGCCTGGAGTTATCGGGGAGCGAACACCGGGGAGCTGTTTTTT.

The chain couples TRBV27 to TRBJ2-1; 10 nucleotides agree with TRBD2. With 2 bases clipped from V and 7 bases from J, the junction kept 5 bases outside the gene matches. CDR1 and CDR2 from the germline V gene are MNHEY and SMNVEV (reference sequence). This CDR3 is 15 amino acids long. The CDR3 coding sequence is TGTGCCAGCAGTTTAACTAGCGGGGCCATAAATGAGCAGTTCTTC. It encodes CASSLTSGAINEQFF.

The chain links TRBV29-1 to TRBJ2-3; 8 positions match TRBD1. The CDR3 sequence is 14 residues long. J was trimmed by 1 base and V by 7 bases; bases with no gene match: 7. CDR1 and CDR2 from the germline V gene are SQVTM and ANQGSEA. The CDR3: CSGSRDRRTDTQYF. The CDR3 nucleotides are TGCAGCGGAAGCCGGGACAGGCGCACAGATACGCAGTATTTT.

The rearrangement links TRBV6-6 to TRBJ1-1, with 11 bases lining up with TRBD1. CDR3 length equals 15 residues. Germline loops: CDR1 MNHNY, CDR2 SVGAGI (reference sequence). V trimming: 7 bases; J trimming: 1 base; junction bases outside the gene matches: 5. In DNA form, the CDR3 reads TGTGCCAGCATCCTTGGACAGGGGGCGAACACTGAAGCTTTCTTT. Translation: CASILGQGANTEAFF.

The rearrangement uses TRBV27 and TRBJ2-7; 10 bases are a match to TRBD1. The germline V gene has CDR1 MNHEY and CDR2 SMNVEV (reference sequence). After removal of 8 bases from V and 6 bases from J, the junction contained 10 bases not matched to a gene. This CDR3 is 14 amino acids long. DNA for the CDR3: TGTGCCAGCTCACCATACGGGACAGGGGTCGAGCAGTACTTC. Encoded protein: CASSPYGTGVEQYF.

V gene TRBV27 combines with J gene TRBJ1-3; maybe TRBD1 (6 bases). CDR3 length: 15 residues. Trimming took off 6 bases at V and 2 bases at J, with 14 bases between the two ends. The germline gives CDR1 MNHEY, CDR2 SMNVEV (reference sequence). As DNA, the CDR3 is TGTGCCAGCAGCTCCAGGGGAGTTGCTGGAAACACCATATATTTT. The encoded protein is CASSSRGVAGNTIYF.

The CDR3 DNA reads TGTGCCAGCAGTTTATCGGGGCTTTCCTACGAGCAGTACTTC. This codes for CASSLSGLSYEQYF. V and J are TRBV27 and TRBJ2-7, with TRBD1 as a possible D gene (5 bases). This CDR3 is built from 14 residues. V was pared by 0 bases and J by 1 base, with 7 bases between. Germline-derived CDR1 and CDR2 are MNHEY and SMNVEV (reference sequence).

This sequence joins TRBV15 and TRBJ1-5, with D perhaps TRBD1 (5 bases). V was pared by 1 base and J by 2 bases, with 9 bases between. This CDR3 is 15 amino acids long. The germline CDR1 and CDR2 sequences are LNHNV and YYDKDF (reference sequence). The CDR3 bases are TGTGCCACCAGCAGAGGATCAGGGCGCAATCAGCCCCAGCATTTT. This gives the protein CATSRGSGRNQPQHF.

V and J are TRBV7-9 and TRBJ1-5, with D possibly matching TRBD1 (5 bases). The CDR3 runs 15 residues. Germline lookup yields CDR1 SEHNR and CDR2 FQNEAQ (reference sequence). Trimming stripped 1 base from V and 6 bases from J, with 13 bases between. This CDR3 is CASSLEGLRGQPQHF. In nucleotides, the CDR3 is TGTGCCAGCAGCTTAGAGGGTCTTAGGGGTCAGCCCCAGCATTTT.

The chain combines TRBV27 with TRBJ2-1, with D tentatively TRBD2 (6 bases). This CDR3 region has 14 residues. Looked up from germline, CDR1 is MNHEY and CDR2 is SMNVEV (reference sequence). With 3 bases removed from V and 7 bases from J, the gap between germline ends came to 13 bases. The CDR3 is CASSFVGGLNEQFF. CDR3 sequence (DNA): TGTGCCAGCAGTTTTGTGGGAGGCCTTAATGAGCAGTTCTTC.

CDR3 sequence (DNA): TGTGCCAGCTGGGGGAGGACAGGGGGCTATGGCTACACCTTC. This translates into CASWGRTGGYGYTF. The chain couples TRBV27 to TRBJ1-2, with 10 bases fitting TRBD1. J lost 4 bases, V lost 8 bases, and 7 bases had no gene match. From germline, CDR1 is MNHEY and CDR2 SMNVEV (reference sequence). CDR3 length: 14 residues.

This clone appeared once. The chain is built from TRBV28 and TRBJ2-2, with D maybe TRBD2 (5 bases). CDR3 length: 15 amino acids. V was cut by 2 bases and J by 1 base, with 8 bases left in between. Looked up from germline, CDR1 is MDHEN and CDR2 is SYDVKM. The CDR3 sequence is CASSLAAGNTGELFF. In DNA form, the CDR3 reads TGTGCCAGCAGTTTAGCGGCGGGGAACACCGGGGAGCTGTTTTTT.

This chain links TRBV11-2 with TRBJ1-2, with D unresolved. From germline, CDR1 is SGHAT and CDR2 FQNNGV. V was pared by 5 bases and J by 2 bases, with 12 bases between. The CDR3 is made up of 14 amino acids. CDR3 in amino acids: CASSRSTRNYGYTF. The CDR3 DNA sequence: TGTGCCAGCAGCCGCAGCACTAGGAACTATGGCTACACCTTC.

The chain carries TRBV27 and TRBJ2-7; D ambiguous. The germline CDR1 and CDR2 sequences are MNHEY and SMNVEV (reference sequence). The V end was cut by 9 bases, the J end by 3 bases, with 3 bases between. The CDR3 spans 9 residues. The CDR3 region is CASYYEQYF. The CDR3 coding sequence is TGTGCCAGTTACTACGAGCAGTACTTC.

V is TRBV5-1 and J is TRBJ2-2; 14 nucleotides match TRBD2. Trimming took 2 bases from V and 2 from J; bases not matched to a gene: 14. Per the germline V gene, CDR1 is SGHRS and CDR2 is YFSETQ. This CDR3 contains 21 residues. CDR3 region: CASSFPPTGTSGSVNTGELFF. CDR3 sequence (DNA): TGCGCCAGCAGCTTTCCCCCCACCGGGACTAGCGGGAGTGTAAACACCGGGGAGCTGTTTTTT.

The V and J genes are TRBV18 and TRBJ2-1, with a possible D match to TRBD2 (5 bases). V shed 3 bases and J shed 2 bases, with 11 bases lying between them. From germline, CDR1 is KGHSH and CDR2 LQKENI. The CDR3 length is 15 residues. The CDR3 DNA reads TGTGCCAGCTCACCTGAGGGTCAACCCTACAATGAGCAGTTCTTC. This gives the protein CASSPEGQPYNEQFF.

The chain is built from TRBV7-6 and TRBJ1-1; D uncertain. The length of the CDR3 is 14 residues. The V gene lost 0 bases and the J gene lost 6 bases, with 11 bases spanning the gap. CDR1 and CDR2 from the germline V gene are SGHVS and FNYEAQ. The CDR3 region has the DNA TGTGCCAGCAGCTTAGCGGGAGGCCAGGCTGAAGCTTTCTTT. The encoded protein is CASSLAGGQAEAFF.

This clone was seen a few times. The chain couples TRBV27 to TRBJ2-7, with 7 nucleotides matching TRBD2. Germline V gene data show CDR1 as MNHEY and CDR2 as SMNVEV (reference sequence). The length of the CDR3 is 14 residues. The ends lost 2 bases at V and 3 bases at J; junction bases unmatched: 4. This chain's CDR3 is CASSLEAGSYEQYF. The DNA for the CDR3 is TGTGCCAGCAGTTTAGAAGCGGGAAGCTACGAGCAGTACTTC.

The rearrangement links TRBV5-4 to TRBJ2-3; 9 positions agree with TRBD2. The CDR3 totals 16 residues. Trimming took 0 bases from V and 2 from J; bases not matched to a gene: 4. Per germline, CDR1 SGHNT and CDR2 YYREEE (reference sequence). The CDR3 DNA follows: TGTGCCAGCAGCTTGGGCTCTAGCGGGGACACAGATACGCAGTATTTT. Translation gives CASSLGSSGDTDTQYF.

This chain joins TRBV5-1 and TRBJ2-1, with a possible D match to TRBD2 (6 bases). V was pared by 4 bases and J by 10 bases, with 12 bases between. CDR3 length: 12 residues. Germline V CDR1 and CDR2: SGHRS, YFSETQ. CDR3 nucleotide sequence: TGCGCCAGCAGCACGGAGGGGCGAGAGCAGTTCTTC. This codes for CASSTEGREQFF.

The CDR3 sequence: CASSENRVLSGNTIYF. The CDR3 nucleotides read TGTGCCAGCAGCGAGAACAGGGTGCTTTCTGGAAACACCATATATTTT. The V and J genes are TRBV9 and TRBJ1-3, with a possible D match to TRBD1 (6 bases). The CDR3 spans 16 residues. The germline V and J ends were trimmed by 3 bases and 1 base, with 14 bases remaining between them. The germline CDR1 and CDR2 sequences are SGDLS and YYNGEE.

This clone has a handful of counts. The chain carries TRBV27 and TRBJ1-1; D ambiguous. The V end was cut by 2 bases, the J end by 5 bases, with 12 bases between. The CDR3 is 14 residues long. The V gene's germline CDR1 is MNHEY and CDR2 SMNVEV (reference sequence). In DNA, the CDR3 is TGTGCCAGCAGTTTAGACTGGAGGGATACTGAAGCTTTCTTT. This encodes CASSLDWRDTEAFF.

This clone was counted a few times. This rearrangement joins TRBV7-2 to TRBJ2-7, with 8 bases fitting TRBD2. Germline-derived CDR1 and CDR2 are SGHTA and FQGNSA. The CDR3 spans 16 residues. Trimming took 2 bases from V and 0 from J; bases not matched to a gene: 6. CDR3 nucleotide sequence: TGTGCCAGCAGCTTACGCGGGGGGCCTGGCTCCTACGAGCAGTACTTC. Protein sequence: CASSLRGGPGSYEQYF.

This chain uses TRBV15 with TRBJ1-1, with D maybe TRBD1 (6 bases). V dropped 3 bases and J dropped 7 bases, with 12 bases sitting between them. The CDR3 consists of 13 residues. The germline V gene has CDR1 LNHNV and CDR2 YYDKDF (reference sequence). In DNA form, the CDR3 reads TGTGCCACCAGCAGCATCGACAGGCATGAAGCTTTCTTT. The encoded protein is CATSSIDRHEAFF.

The J gene is TRBJ2-7, the V gene TRBV27; D is ambiguous. V was pared by 7 bases and J by 7 bases, with 5 bases between. Germline-derived CDR1 and CDR2 are MNHEY and SMNVEV (reference sequence). CDR3 length: 9 residues. The CDR3 DNA reads as TGTGCCAGCATTCGGGAGCAGTACTTC. The encoded protein is CASIREQYF.